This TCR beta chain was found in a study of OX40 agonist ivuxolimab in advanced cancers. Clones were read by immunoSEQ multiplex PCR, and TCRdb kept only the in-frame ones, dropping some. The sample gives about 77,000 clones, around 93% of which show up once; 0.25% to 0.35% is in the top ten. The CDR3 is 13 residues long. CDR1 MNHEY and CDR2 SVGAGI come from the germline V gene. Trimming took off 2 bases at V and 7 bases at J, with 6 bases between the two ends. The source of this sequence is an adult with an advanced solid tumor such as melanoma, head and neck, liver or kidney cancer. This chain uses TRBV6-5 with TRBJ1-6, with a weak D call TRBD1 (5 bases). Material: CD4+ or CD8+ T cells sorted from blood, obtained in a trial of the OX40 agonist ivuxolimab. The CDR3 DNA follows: TGTGCCAGCAGTTACAGGGACAATTCACCCCTCCACTTT. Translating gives CASSYRDNSPLHF.